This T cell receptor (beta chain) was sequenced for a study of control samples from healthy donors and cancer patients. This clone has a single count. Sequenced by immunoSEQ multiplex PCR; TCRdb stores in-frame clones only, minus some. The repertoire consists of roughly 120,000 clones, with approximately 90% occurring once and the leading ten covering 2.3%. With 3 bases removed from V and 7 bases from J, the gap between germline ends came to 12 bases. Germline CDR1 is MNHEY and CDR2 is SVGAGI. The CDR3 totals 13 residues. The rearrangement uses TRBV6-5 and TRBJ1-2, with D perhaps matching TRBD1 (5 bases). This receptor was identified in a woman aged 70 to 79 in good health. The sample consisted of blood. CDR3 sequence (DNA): TGTGCCAGCAGTTATGGGACTGTGGGTGGCTACACCTTC. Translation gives CASSYGTVGGYTF.